This note documents a single T cell receptor beta chain sequence. These data belong to a study of T cell changes during pregnancy in multiple sclerosis. Germline CDR1 MNHEY, CDR2 SVGAGI. The trim removed 2 bases at V and 3 bases at J, leaving 3 bases unmatched. The CDR3 runs to 15 residues. Sequencing was performed with immunoSEQ multiplex PCR; in TCRdb, only in-frame clones are kept and a portion is missing. The sample holds around 130,000 clones, roughly 96% seen once. The TCR sequence derives from a female donor with multiple sclerosis, enrolled in a pregnancy study. The J gene is TRBJ1-5, the V gene TRBV6-5; 8 nucleotides align to TRBD1. The sequencing used peripheral blood, collected after pregnancy. CDR3 residues: CASSYVDRANQPQHF. CDR3 DNA: TGTGCCAGCAGTTACGTGGACAGGGCCAATCAGCCCCAGCATTTT.